This T cell receptor beta chain was sequenced during a study of T cells in Graves' hyperthyroidism and ophthalmopathy (dated by TCRdb to about 2019). A note on the overall study: Peripheral blood was sampled at the time of initial diagnosis, prior to any treatment. A discovery cohort of roughly 100 patients, about 40 with Graves' ophthalmopathy and 55 to 65 with stable Graves' hyperthyroidism, was used to find distinguishing TCR V-J signatures. Whether ophthalmopathy could be predicted prospectively was tested in an independent validation cohort made up of roughly 19 hyperthyroidism patients plus 17 patients who later progressed to ophthalmopathy. The 85 to 100 discovery patients were divided at random into training and test sets in a 7:3 ratio. The study also compared thyroid tissue and blood T-cell repertoires from about six Graves' hyperthyroidism patients. After sampling, hyperthyroidism patients received methimazole starting at 30 mg daily, and ophthalmopathy patients received high-dose intravenous methylprednisolone. The paper describes TCR Vbeta CDR3 sequencing of 120 to 150 peripheral blood samples, made up of roughly 40 ophthalmopathy patients, more than 70 hyperthyroidism patients and roughly 17 progressor patients.

The TCR beta CDR3 regions were amplified from the RNA transcripts. For the first round of RT-PCR on the TCR CDR3, the HTBI primer set was used together with the Qiagen OneStep RT-PCR kit. Libraries were constructed in a second round of multiplex PCR, after which size selection and purification were performed. The libraries were sequenced on an Illumina HiSeq2000 using paired-end 100 bp reads. As for how the authors treated the data: Raw data were processed with SOAPnuke, discarding reads with adapters, uncalled bases, mean Phred below 15, or no exact constant-primer or identifier match. High-quality paired reads were merged with COPE v1.2.5, and unique nucleotide sequences were defined as clonotypes. Clonotypes were aligned to IMGT TRBV, TRBD and TRBJ reference segments using MiTCR v1.1. The analysis included only V-J combinations with a frequency above 0.0001, which together covered more than 98% of the repertoires. A TCS score was defined as the ratio of F50 (clonal expansion) to E x V (chaos), with BLOSUM62-based TCRdist applied between CDR3 peptides within each V-J. Welch's t-statistics and random forest reduced fewer than 600 V-J features to about 12, which were used in a naive Bayes classifier (R e1071). The similarity between thyroid and blood repertoires was quantified using the Morisita-Horn index. The public reads were run again by TCRdb, first through fastp at Q25 and then through MiXCR, and only productive beta chains were kept. Each CDR3 protein gets just one entry, which takes the most common genes and DNA from the rows behind it. The V and J calls and clone size are TCRdb's, not the authors'. Across this sample there are 750,000 to 950,000 distinct CDR3 sequences, with over 35% seen only once. The top ten clones comprise 7% to 10% of the sample.

V loses 7 bases at its end and J loses 7 bases; junction bases beyond the gene matches: 15. The CDR3 sequence holds 15 residues, the cysteine and phenylalanine included. Only the CDR3 region is kept as DNA, spanning 45 bases read in frame from base 1. According to the germline V gene, CDR1 reads SGHRS and CDR2 reads YFSETQ. Broader findings and caveats from the paper: Most expanded thyroid clonotypes (frequency above 0.001) were also detected in blood, a finding suggesting that blood repertoires may reflect thyroid immune responses. Sample size was not statistically predetermined, and investigators were not blinded to group allocation. Ophthalmopathy was separated from stable hyperthyroidism by a 13 V-J signature model, with around 90% sensitivity and about 81% specificity obtained in cross-validation and 80%/75% obtained in testing. In validation, the model predicted progression to ophthalmopathy with approximately 71% sensitivity and roughly 75% specificity, a median of approximately 6.7 months before onset.

Stable Graves' hyperthyroidism was defined as no progression to ophthalmopathy during 18 months of follow-up. Hyperthyroidism patients were newly diagnosed, had a disease duration of under 2 months, and were aged 18 to 65 years. Any patient with an uncontrolled infection, another autoimmune disease, pregnancy or lactation was excluded. Clinical symptoms, serum thyroxine and TRAb, thyroid ultrasound, and orbital computed tomography formed the basis for the diagnoses. Ficoll-Paque density gradient centrifugation was used to isolate PBMCs from about 10 ml of fresh peripheral blood. Total RNA was extracted with Trizol reagent, and quality was checked on an Agilent 2100 Bioanalyzer. The table lists this clonotype with a few counts. No cognate antigen has been identified for it. No per-base quality is available; no much larger clone lies one base away.

Material: blood. The receptor chain draws on TRBV5-1 and TRBJ2-7, and 9 junctional nucleotides match TRBD1. This TCR came from a man younger than 35 with Graves' hyperthyroidism. Read as DNA, the sequence is TGCGCCAGCCGCCGCCCCGGGACAGGGACGGAGGAGCAGTACTTC. Its protein reads: CASRRPGTGTEEQYF.